These T cell receptor beta chains were read from a single sample in a study of CD8 T cells in ankylosing spondylitis. TCRdb re-called the 5' RACE reads with MiXCR, one entry per CDR3 protein. Among a few hundred thousand distinct CDR3 sequences, more than 15% were seen once, and the ten largest hold about a third. The sample taken for sequencing was blood, either unsorted or a sorted T cell fraction (not recorded which). These receptors originate from a male donor with ankylosing spondylitis or in good health (not recorded which). Each CDR3 is given with its conserved first and last residue. A D gene is named only where the DNA matches it firmly. Size tells how often a clone was seen (once, few, many) or the class of an expanded clone, and some rows leave it out.

v_gene	j_gene	d_gene	abundance	CDR3aa	CDR3nt
TRBV4-2	TRBJ2-7	TRBD2	many	CASSQEASGEEQYF	TGTGCCAGCAGCCAAGAGGCTAGCGGGGAGGAGCAGTACTTC
TRBV29-1	TRBJ2-5	TRBD1	few	CSVEPRGKQETQYF	TGCAGCGTTGAACCCAGGGGGAAGCAAGAGACCCAGTACTTC
TRBV4-3	TRBJ2-1	-	-	CASSQDEGLSEQFF	TGCGCCAGCAGCCAAGACGAGGGATTGAGTGAGCAGTTCTTC
TRBV4-1	TRBJ2-5	-	-	CASSQDLQDSRETQYF	TGCGCCAGCAGCCAAGATCTCCAGGACAGCCGAGAGACCCAGTACTTC
TRBV6-5	TRBJ2-1	-	few	CASSYRTGGTYNEQFF	TGTGCCAGCAGTTACCGGACAGGCGGGACCTACAATGAGCAGTTCTTC
TRBV9	TRBJ2-2	TRBD2	many	CASSVSGTSGNTGELFF	TGTGCCAGCAGCGTAAGCGGGACTAGCGGGAACACCGGGGAGCTGTTTTTT
TRBV7-6	TRBJ2-1	TRBD2	few	CASSQLAGPRNEQFF	TGTGCCAGCAGCCAGTTAGCGGGCCCGCGGAATGAGCAGTTCTTC
TRBV6-5	TRBJ1-4	TRBD1	-	CASSYSSRQGLNEKLFF	TGTGCCAGCAGTTACTCGAGTAGACAGGGCCTTAATGAAAAACTGTTTTTT
TRBV15	TRBJ2-2	TRBD2	few	CATSRGTSGPDTGELFF	TGTGCCACCAGCAGGGGAACTAGCGGGCCCGACACCGGGGAGCTGTTTTTT
TRBV12-3/TRBV12-4	TRBJ2-5	-	few	CASSFSGPWTQYF	TGTGCCAGCAGTTTTAGCGGCCCATGGACCCAGTACTTC
TRBV29-1	TRBJ2-3	TRBD2	few	CSVEEMGLSTDTQYF	TGCAGCGTTGAAGAAATGGGACTAAGCACAGATACGCAGTATTTT
TRBV12-3/TRBV12-4	TRBJ2-7	TRBD1	many	CASSLDRDSSYEQYF	TGTGCCAGCAGTTTAGATCGGGACAGCTCCTACGAGCAGTACTTC
TRBV6-2/TRBV6-3	TRBJ1-5	-	many	CASSYGAGNQPQHF	TGTGCCAGCAGTTACGGGGCAGGCAATCAGCCCCAGCATTTT
TRBV27	TRBJ2-2	TRBD1	-	CASSYRGAGELFF	TGTGCCAGCAGTTACAGGGGTGCCGGGGAGCTGTTTTTT
TRBV20-1	TRBJ1-3	TRBD1	-	CSASNRGGFSGNAIYF	TGCAGTGCTTCGAACAGGGGTGGCTTCTCTGGAAACGCCATATATTTT
TRBV9	TRBJ2-6	-	once	CASSVEGIGYWANVLTF	TGTGCCAGCAGCGTAGAAGGAATCGGATACTGGGCCAACGTCCTGACTTTC
TRBV7-9	TRBJ2-7	TRBD2	few	CASSSTLAGGPYEQYF	TGTGCCAGCAGCTCCACCCTAGCGGGAGGGCCGTACGAGCAGTACTTC
TRBV29-1	TRBJ2-7	-	-	CSVGRPSSYEQYF	TGCAGCGTTGGCCGGCCGTCCTCCTACGAGCAGTACTTC
TRBV4-1	TRBJ1-2	TRBD1	-	CASSQPRDREGYTF	TGCGCCAGCAGCCAACCCCGGGACAGGGAAGGCTACACCTTC
TRBV12-3/TRBV12-4	TRBJ2-5	-	few	CASSQTTNQETQYF	TGTGCCAGCAGCCAAACGACTAACCAAGAGACCCAGTACTTC
TRBV2	TRBJ2-3	TRBD2	few	CASRPGLAGVDTQYF	TGTGCCAGCAGACCGGGACTAGCGGGAGTAGATACGCAGTATTTT
TRBV20-1	TRBJ2-1	TRBD1	-	CSARASGQGAYEQFF	TGCAGTGCTAGAGCTTCGGGACAGGGGGCATATGAGCAGTTCTTC
TRBV29-1	TRBJ2-7	TRBD1	-	CSVTGAYEQYF	TGCAGCGTGACAGGGGCCTACGAGCAGTACTTC
TRBV6-2/TRBV6-3	TRBJ2-3	-	many	CASSNLARTDTQYF	TGTGCCAGCAGTAACCTAGCGCGCACAGATACGCAGTATTTT
TRBV7-9	TRBJ2-2	-	once	CASSLADTNTGELFF	TGTGCCAGCAGCTTAGCCGATACGAACACCGGGGAGCTGTTTTTT
TRBV6-1	TRBJ2-2	-	-	CASSEVQVGGELFF	TGTGCCAGCAGTGAAGTCCAGGTTGGCGGGGAGCTGTTTTTT
TRBV5-1	TRBJ2-7	-	many	CASSYEGSSYEQYF	TGCGCCAGCAGCTACGAGGGAAGCTCCTACGAGCAGTACTTC
TRBV7-9	TRBJ2-5	-	few	CASSLVVSQETQYF	TGTGCCAGCAGCTTAGTGGTTAGCCAAGAGACCCAGTACTTC
TRBV11-1	TRBJ2-4	-	-	CASSFDQPGNIQYF	TGTGCCAGCAGCTTCGACCAGCCGGGAAACATTCAGTACTTC
TRBV5-1	TRBJ2-7	TRBD2	-	CASSLGREFYSEQYF	TGCGCCAGCAGCTTAGGGCGGGAGTTTTACAGCGAGCAGTACTTC
TRBV27	TRBJ1-5	-	-	CASSPKRDQPQHF	TGTGCCAGCAGTCCAAAACGCGATCAGCCCCAGCATTTT
TRBV5-1	TRBJ2-7	TRBD2	many	CASSLGASGLYEQYF	TGCGCCAGCAGCTTGGGGGCTAGCGGGCTCTACGAGCAGTACTTC
TRBV6-1	TRBJ2-3	-	few	CASSQLVSTDTQYF	TGTGCCAGCAGTCAATTAGTAAGCACAGATACGCAGTATTTT
TRBV12-3/TRBV12-4	TRBJ2-7	-	few	CASNAPSELEQYF	TGTGCCAGCAATGCCCCATCGGAGCTCGAGCAGTACTTC
TRBV6-5	TRBJ2-7	-	few	CASSYRETYEQYF	TGTGCCAGCAGTTACAGGGAAACCTACGAGCAGTACTTC
TRBV12-3/TRBV12-4	TRBJ2-1	TRBD2	few	CASSPGLLLDEQFF	TGTGCCAGCAGCCCGGGACTACTGTTAGATGAGCAGTTCTTC
TRBV7-9	TRBJ2-2	-	-	CASSQPQAANTGELFF	TGTGCCAGCAGCCAGCCACAGGCTGCGAACACCGGGGAGCTGTTTTTT
TRBV6-2/TRBV6-3	TRBJ2-7	-	many	CASSYSGRLAYEQYF	TGTGCCAGCAGTTACTCGGGGAGACTAGCCTACGAGCAGTACTTC
TRBV4-2	TRBJ2-7	TRBD2	many	CASSQTTSAYEQYF	TGTGCCAGCAGCCAAACGACTAGCGCCTACGAGCAGTACTTC
TRBV11-1	TRBJ2-7	-	-	CASSRGGPGQVYEQYF	TGTGCCAGCAGCAGGGGCGGACCAGGGCAGGTCTACGAGCAGTACTTC
TRBV29-1	TRBJ2-7	-	-	CSVSTYEQYF	TGCAGCGTTTCTACCTACGAGCAGTACTTC
TRBV7-6	TRBJ2-7	TRBD1	-	CASSSDRGGYEQYF	TGTGCCAGCAGCTCGGACAGGGGTGGCTACGAGCAGTACTTC
TRBV12-3/TRBV12-4	TRBJ1-5	-	few	CASSFFNNQPQHF	TGTGCCAGCAGTTTCTTCAACAATCAGCCCCAGCATTTT
TRBV5-6	TRBJ2-7	-	few	CASSLTSILEQYF	TGTGCCAGCAGCTTGACCTCAATCCTCGAGCAGTACTTC
TRBV7-6	TRBJ2-3	-	many	CASSLNGRDTQYF	TGTGCCAGCAGCTTAAACGGACGAGATACGCAGTATTTT
TRBV24-1	TRBJ2-7	TRBD1	-	CATSGGTGPYEQYF	TGTGCCACCAGTGGCGGGACAGGGCCCTACGAGCAGTACTTC
TRBV7-9	TRBJ1-2	-	-	CASSSDAANYGYTF	TGTGCCAGCAGTTCGGATGCAGCTAACTATGGCTACACCTTC
TRBV4-1	TRBJ2-7	-	many	CASSQAPTQRYEQYF	TGCGCCAGCAGCCAAGCGCCTACCCAGAGATACGAGCAGTACTTC
TRBV5-1	TRBJ2-5	-	-	CASSLFGDGDSETQYF	TGCGCCAGCAGCTTGTTCGGCGATGGGGATTCGGAGACCCAGTACTTC
TRBV28	TRBJ2-1	-	-	CASSLPPQGGLDDHLGDEQFF	TGTGCCAGCAGTTTGCCCCCTCAAGGGGGACTCGATGACCACCTTGGGGATGAGCAGTTCTTC
TRBV12-3/TRBV12-4	TRBJ2-6	TRBD2	few	CASSSSIGLAGLSGANVLTF	TGTGCCAGCAGTTCGTCCATCGGACTAGCGGGCCTCTCTGGGGCCAACGTCCTGACTTTC
TRBV6-5	TRBJ2-1	TRBD2	few	CASSYSAGSSYNEQFF	TGTGCCAGCAGTTACTCAGCGGGAAGCTCCTACAATGAGCAGTTCTTC
TRBV4-3	TRBJ2-3	-	-	CASSQILTDTSSTDTQYF	TGCGCCAGCAGCCAAATATTAACCGACACATCAAGCACAGATACGCAGTATTTT
TRBV29-1	TRBJ2-7	-	few	CSVEDREGEQYF	TGCAGCGTTGAGGACAGGGAGGGCGAGCAGTACTTC
TRBV9	TRBJ2-3	TRBD1	-	CASSGTGNLDTQYF	TGTGCCAGCAGCGGGACAGGGAATTTAGATACGCAGTATTTT
TRBV12-3/TRBV12-4	TRBJ2-2	-	many	CASSLASSFGELFF	TGTGCCAGCAGTTTAGCGTCTAGCTTCGGGGAGCTGTTTTTT
TRBV4-1	TRBJ1-5	-	-	CASSQVFGGGQPQHF	TGCGCCAGCAGCCAAGTCTTCGGGGGAGGGCAGCCCCAGCATTTT